The TCR beta chain under discussion was sequenced for a study of cytomegalovirus exposure and HLA in healthy donors. Note on this clone: Antigen specificity is unknown.

The protocol was immunoSEQ multiplex PCR, while the TCRdb copy is restricted to in-frame clones and leaves out a portion. The table includes approximately 46,000 clones, 80% to 95% detected once. V lost 5 bases, J lost 5 bases, and 9 bases stayed unmatched. The germline gives CDR1 MNHNS, CDR2 SASEGT. This CDR3 has 15 amino acids. Overall study findings and caveats: Cytomegalovirus status was reportedly diagnosed by the classifier with high specificity and sensitivity. The study labeled 150 or so TCR beta chains cytomegalovirus-associated.

The rearrangement links TRBV6-1 to TRBJ2-5; 9 positions match TRBD1. Material: PBMCs. The sequence derives from a woman younger than 30 in good health and CMV-seronegative. Here the CDR3 reads CASSPGQGYAETQYF. The CDR3 DNA is TGTGCCAGCAGTCCGGGACAGGGATATGCGGAGACCCAGTACTTC.